The clone carrying this TCR beta chain was detected only a few times. Its antigen is as yet unknown. The CDR3 runs to 13 residues. Per the germline V gene, CDR1 is MNHEY and CDR2 is SMNVEV (reference sequence). V lost 11 bases to trimming and J lost 4 bases; unmatched junction nucleotides: 4. Sorting was used to obtain naive CD8 T cells (CD8+CD4-CCR7+CD45RA+). The source of the sample is a study of molecular identifiers for immune sequencing clone quantification. Broader study findings: The share of molecules held by clones above 20 RNA copies was over 99% in effector cells and under 1% in naive cells. The sizes of highly expanded clones could be underestimated when identical TCR molecules share a barcode.

A single record per CDR3 protein comes from TCRdb applying MiXCR to the PCR reads. The sample carries under 85,000 distinct CDR3 sequences, less than 20% recorded once. The chain recombines TRBV27 with TRBJ2-1; 11 nucleotides agree with TRBD2. Specimen: naive CD8+ T cells from blood, with Jurkat cell RNA spiked in. Subset here: FACS-sorted CD8+CD4-CCR7+CD45RA+ naive T cells. The receptor comes from a human donor in good health. Some libraries in this study had Jurkat cell RNA spiked in. In nucleotides, the CDR3 is TGTGCCGTAAGGACTAGCGGGTACAATGAGCAGTTCTTC. The encoded protein is CAVRTSGYNEQFF.